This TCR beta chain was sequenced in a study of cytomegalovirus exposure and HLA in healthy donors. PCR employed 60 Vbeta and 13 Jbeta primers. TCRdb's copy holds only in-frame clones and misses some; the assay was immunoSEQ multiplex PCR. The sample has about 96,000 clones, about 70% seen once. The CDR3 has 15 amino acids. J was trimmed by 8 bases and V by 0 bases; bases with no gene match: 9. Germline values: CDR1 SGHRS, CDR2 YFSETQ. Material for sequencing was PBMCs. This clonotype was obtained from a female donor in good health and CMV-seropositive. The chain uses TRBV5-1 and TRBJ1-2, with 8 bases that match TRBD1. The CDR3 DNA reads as TGCGCCAGCAGCTTGGTTCCCGGGACAGGTGGCGGCTACACCTTC. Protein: CASSLVPGTGGGYTF.